There are a few counts of the clone carrying this T cell receptor (beta chain). Its antigen is unidentified. This entry comes from a study of CD8 T cells in ankylosing spondylitis. Notes on the study in general: It was reported that disease-linked clones were significantly enriched in matched ankylosing spondylitis synovial fluid. Disease-associated clones were CD8+ and fairly uncommon in peripheral blood. It appeared that ankylosing spondylitis blood was characterized by a TCR beta motif of several highly homologous variants.

The authors made TCR beta libraries by quantitative 5'-RACE with molecular barcodes. TCRdb processed the 5' RACE reads anew with MiXCR; each CDR3 protein has one entry. The sample holds approximately 200,000 distinct CDR3 sequences, roughly 13% seen once. This CDR3 region has 15 residues. The germline gives CDR1 MNHNS, CDR2 SASEGT. J was trimmed by 8 bases and V by 1 base; bases with no gene match: 8. Source material: blood, either unsorted or a sorted T cell fraction (not recorded which). This receptor was taken from a male donor with ankylosing spondylitis or in good health (not recorded which). This rearrangement joins TRBV6-1 to TRBJ1-1; TRBD1 aligns across 9 bases. CDR3 region: CASSEVRTGDPEAFF. The CDR3 DNA is TGTGCCAGCAGTGAAGTCCGGACAGGGGATCCCGAAGCTTTCTTT.